This T cell receptor (beta chain) was sequenced in a study of T-cell memory formation after mild COVID-19. TCRdb reprocessed the 5' RACE reads with MiXCR, giving one entry per CDR3 protein. The sample lists about 400,000 distinct CDR3 sequences, roughly 26% occurring once. This CDR3 has 16 residues. V gave up 0 bases and J gave up 1 base, with 12 bases separating them. Per germline, CDR1 MGHRA and CDR2 YSYEKL. The TCR was taken from an adult woman who had mild COVID-19 (a few samples of this study predate the infection). Cell type and time point are not known. The specimen sequenced was PBMCs or a T cell subset sorted from them (not recorded which). The chain couples TRBV4-1 to TRBJ2-5; D may be TRBD2 (6 bases). CDR3: CASSQDGRGAQETQYF. CDR3 nucleotide sequence: TGCGCCAGCAGCCAAGATGGGCGGGGTGCCCAAGAGACCCAGTACTTC.